The present entry profiles one T cell receptor (beta chain) with its context. Assay used: immunoSEQ multiplex PCR; TCRdb lists only in-frame clones, some missing. Of 150,000 to 200,000 clones listed, just under 80% were seen once; the top ten hold approximately 15%. The sample belongs to a study of blood T cell repertoires in COVID-19. Study context: Sample material is recorded as cDNA or gDNA derived from T cells, B-cell-depleted T cells, or PBMCs.

Germline loops: CDR1 MDHEN, CDR2 SYDVKM. V was clipped by 4 bases and J by 0 bases; unmatched bases: 8. CDR3 size: 18 residues. Sequencing was performed on peripheral blood. V gene TRBV28 combines with J gene TRBJ2-3; 12 nucleotides agree with TRBD2. This TCR came from a woman aged 80 or over with acute or convalescent COVID-19. The CDR3 protein is CASSSPSGRDSSTDTQYF. Written as DNA, the CDR3 is TGTGCCAGCAGTTCCCCTAGCGGGAGGGACTCTAGCACAGATACGCAGTATTTT.